The sequence of this T cell receptor beta chain was determined in a study of OX40 agonist ivuxolimab in advanced cancers. At the level of the study: Eligibility admitted prior anti-PD-1, anti-PD-L1 or anti-CTLA-4 therapy; around 42% had some.

Repertoires were generated with immunoSEQ multiplex PCR, while TCRdb's copy carries only in-frame clones and drops some. The sample consists of tens of thousands of clones, approximately 85% of them appearing once. Germline V CDR1 and CDR2: SNHLY, FYNNEI. Trimming cost V 6 bases and J 3 bases, with 18 bases left between them. This CDR3 region has 15 residues. As to this clone: The antigen is undetermined.

Whole-study results and caveats: Among the nonresponders, some also had low normalized T-cell clonal expansion. Clonal expansion was seen in CD4+ and CD8+ blood T cells by week 6 at 0.1 to 3.0 mg/kg. CD4+ T cells averaged fewer expanded clones than CD8+ T cells.

Sequenced here: CD4+ or CD8+ T cells sorted from blood, sampled in a trial of the OX40 agonist ivuxolimab. The genes are TRBV2 and TRBJ2-7, with D possibly called TRBD1 or TRBD2 (5 bases each). This receptor was obtained from an adult with an advanced solid tumor such as melanoma, head and neck, liver or kidney cancer. As DNA, the CDR3 is TGTGCCAGCAGCCGGGAAACGGCAGGGTACTACGAGCAGTACTTC. Its translation: CASSRETAGYYEQYF.